This record concerns one TCR beta chain sequence. What it binds is not known. The germline V and J ends were trimmed by 6 bases and 3 bases, with 12 bases remaining between them. The CDR3 runs 14 residues. Germline V gene sequence: CDR1 MNHEY, CDR2 SVGEGT. This sample was taken from a study of post-analysis software for immune sequencing data. In the study overall: The study covered relapsing-remitting, secondary progressive and progressive-relapsing courses of multiple sclerosis.

Regarding the study as a whole: Patients showed TRBV5-6, TRBV5-1 and TRBV20-1 among roughly five TRBV segments more frequent than in controls. For normalized Chao1 diversity, multiple sclerosis patients scored significantly lower than controls did. Samples made in the same batch grouped tightly together by F measure.

Prepared TCR beta cDNA libraries contained unique molecular identifiers. TCRdb re-called the PCR reads with MiXCR, one entry per CDR3 protein. The repertoire holds about 500,000 distinct CDR3 sequences, with under 55% as singletons. The chain uses TRBV6-2 or TRBV6-3 and TRBJ1-5; D not certain. The receptor's source is a girl aged 5-17 years with multiple sclerosis. Sequencing was performed on blood. CDR3 residues: CASSPRPVNQPQHF. CDR3 DNA: TGTGCCAGCAGCCCTCGACCCGTCAATCAGCCCCAGCATTTT.